The 16 T cell receptor beta chains presented below share a single source sample, sequenced in a study of response to subunit inactivated influenza vaccine. TCRdb re-called the RT-PCR reads with MiXCR, one entry per CDR3 protein. The table lists around 570,000 distinct CDR3 sequences, about 11% of them singletons. The sample also formed part of further work on T cells expressing NK-cell markers. Per that study: TCR beta cDNA was made by 5'RACE template switching with UMIs.

The source was PBMCs from blood, collected on the day of vaccination. The receptors shown here come from a man aged 50-59 years who received an inactivated influenza vaccine.

The chain uses TRBV12-3 or TRBV12-4 and TRBJ2-1; D is ambiguous. The CDR3 runs to 11 residues. The V gene lost 5 bases and the J gene lost 8 bases, with 7 bases spanning the gap. This chain's CDR3 is CASSRFDEQFF. The CDR3 region has the DNA TGTGCCAGCAGTAGGTTCGATGAGCAGTTCTTC.

This clonotype has a handful of counts. The chain combines TRBV28 with TRBJ2-6; D gene uncertain. V lost 3 bases and J 4 bases, leaving 7 bases between the germline ends. The germline CDR1 and CDR2 sequences are MDHEN and SYDVKM. The CDR3 totals 14 residues. CDR3 DNA sequence: TGTGCCAGCAGTTTCGAGGCCGGGGCCAACGTCCTGACTTTC. This codes for CASSFEAGANVLTF. Together with reference TRBV28 and TRBJ2-6, the CDR3 gives the full variable domain: DVKVTQSSRYLVKRTGEKVFLECVQDMDHENMFWYRQDPGLGLRLIYFSYDVKMKEKGDIPEGYSVSREKKERFSLILESASTNQTSMYLCASSFEAGANVLTFGAGSRLTVL.

Ten or more counts support this clonotype. The genes are TRBV20-1 and TRBJ2-3; 7 nucleotides line up with TRBD2. The J segment lost 1 base and the V segment lost 5 bases, leaving 6 bases of the junction unmatched. The CDR3 has 14 amino acids. Looked up from germline, CDR1 is DFQATT and CDR2 is SNEGSKA (reference sequence). As DNA, the CDR3 is TGCAGTGCTGGGAACGCGGGGGGCACAGATACGCAGTATTTT. Its protein is CSAGNAGGTDTQYF.

The chain has TRBV27 and TRBJ2-7; 7 bases agree with TRBD1. Trimming removed 6 bases from V and 2 bases from J; junction bases left unmatched: 7. Germline V CDR1 and CDR2: MNHEY, SMNVEV (reference sequence). The CDR3 is 14 residues long. CDR3 region: CASRPTGYTYEQYF. In DNA form, the CDR3 reads TGTGCCAGCAGACCGACAGGGTATACCTACGAGCAGTACTTC.

This chain connects TRBV4-1 to TRBJ2-7; 7 bases are a match to TRBD1. The CDR3 extends over 18 amino acids. Looked up from germline, CDR1 is MGHRA and CDR2 is YSYEKL. The ends lost 2 bases at V and 4 bases at J; junction bases unmatched: 17. As DNA, the CDR3 is TGCGCCAGCAGCCAATATTGGGGACAGAATTCCCCACCGTACGAGCAGTACTTC. Translating gives CASSQYWGQNSPPYEQYF.

The chain couples TRBV6-1 to TRBJ2-2; 8 bases are a match to TRBD2. Germline CDR1 and CDR2: MNHNS and SASEGT. Trimming at V came to 7 bases and at J to 5 bases, leaving 15 bases not matched to a gene. This CDR3 spans 17 amino acids. The CDR3 protein is CASKPSAGSGRTGELFF. The CDR3 DNA is TGTGCCAGCAAACCTTCGGCCGGGAGCGGGAGAACCGGGGAGCTGTTTTTT.

This clonotype was recorded a few times. The chain couples TRBV10-3 to TRBJ2-1, with 7 bases that match TRBD1. Trimming cost V 4 bases and J 3 bases; bases outside gene matches: 12. Germline V gives CDR1 ENHRY, CDR2 SYGVKD. The length of the CDR3 is 17 residues. This chain's CDR3 is CAISGPGTVRNYNEQFF. The CDR3, as DNA: TGTGCCATCAGTGGACCAGGGACAGTAAGAAACTACAATGAGCAGTTCTTC.

The table lists this clonotype with a few counts. V is TRBV29-1 and J is TRBJ2-1; 11 bases match TRBD1. This CDR3 is built from 13 residues. The ends lost 8 bases at V and 5 bases at J; junction bases unmatched: 5. CDR1 and CDR2 from the germline V gene are SQVTM and ANQGSEA. CDR3 sequence reads: CSCRTGGHNEQFF. The DNA for the CDR3 is TGCAGCTGCAGGACAGGGGGCCACAATGAGCAGTTCTTC.

V gene TRBV10-3 combines with J gene TRBJ1-1; D may be TRBD1 (6 bases). Trimming shortened V by 6 bases and J by 1 base, and 9 bases separated the two germline ends. This CDR3 has 13 amino acids. Germline lookup yields CDR1 ENHRY and CDR2 SYGVKD. In DNA form, the CDR3 reads TGTGCCATCAGCGCAGGGGAGAACACTGAAGCTTTCTTT. Protein product: CAISAGENTEAFF.

V gene TRBV12-3 or TRBV12-4 combines with J gene TRBJ2-1; no clear D gene. With 0 bases removed from V and 10 bases from J, the gap between germline ends came to 10 bases. The CDR3 totals 13 residues. The CDR3 loop reads CASSLAIPTEQFF. The CDR3 DNA reads TGTGCCAGCAGTTTAGCGATCCCGACGGAGCAGTTCTTC.

This clonotype was seen at least ten times. This chain uses TRBV28 with TRBJ1-1, with TRBD1 matching 8 bases. The J segment lost 0 bases and the V segment lost 1 base, leaving 7 bases of the junction unmatched. CDR3 size: 17 residues. Germline-derived CDR1 and CDR2 are MDHEN and SYDVKM. The CDR3 loop reads CASSLLGRGRMNTEAFF. In DNA, the CDR3 is TGTGCCAGCAGTTTATTGGGCAGGGGGCGTATGAACACTGAAGCTTTCTTT.

This rearrangement joins TRBV5-1 to TRBJ2-7; the D gene is possibly TRBD1 (6 bases). The CDR3 has 15 residues. CDR1 is SGHRS, CDR2 YFSETQ, per germline. The germline V and J ends were trimmed by 4 bases and 1 base, with 15 bases remaining between them. CDR3 bases: TGCGCCAGCAGCGCTCCCGGGACACGTTCCTACGAGCAGTACTTC. Amino acids: CASSAPGTRSYEQYF.

There are a few counts of this clonotype. This sequence joins TRBV7-9 and TRBJ2-3, with a tentative D call TRBD2 (6 bases). The V gene lost 2 bases and the J gene lost 1 base, with 10 bases spanning the gap. Germline V lookup: CDR1 SEHNR, CDR2 FQNEAQ (reference sequence). The CDR3 runs to 15 residues. The CDR3 spells CASSLTREGTDTQYF. The CDR3 DNA reads as TGTGCCAGCAGCTTAACCAGGGAGGGCACAGATACGCAGTATTTT.

The V and J genes are TRBV25-1 and TRBJ2-7, with 10 nucleotides matching TRBD2. The CDR3 spans 14 residues. V shed 7 bases and J 4 bases; nucleotides not matched to a gene: 7. Germline CDR1 and CDR2: MGHDK and SYGVNS. This chain's CDR3 is CASTGLANPYEQYF. The CDR3 bases are TGTGCCAGCACGGGACTAGCGAATCCATACGAGCAGTACTTC.

This clonotype has a count of ten or more. The chain couples TRBV28 to TRBJ1-1, with TRBD1 matching 10 bases. The V gene end was trimmed by 5 bases and the J gene end by 7 bases; junction bases not matched to a gene: 1. The length of the CDR3 is 12 residues. CDR1 MDHEN and CDR2 SYDVKM come from the germline V gene. CDR3 sequence reads: CASSRDRGEAFF. In DNA, the CDR3 is TGTGCCAGCAGTCGGGACAGGGGTGAAGCTTTCTTT.

This clonotype was counted only a few times. The chain has TRBV4-3 and TRBJ2-7; 12 nucleotides line up with TRBD2. J gave up 2 bases and V 4 bases, and 9 bases lay outside the gene matches. Germline CDR1 reads LGHNA; CDR2 reads YSLEER. The CDR3 covers 17 residues. This CDR3 reads CASSRGLAGPTPYEQYF. In DNA, the CDR3 is TGCGCCAGCAGCCGAGGACTAGCGGGACCCACCCCCTACGAGCAGTACTTC.